This T cell receptor (beta chain) originates from a study of T cell repertoires in cytomegalovirus infection. TCRdb reprocessed the reads with MiXCR, giving one entry per CDR3 protein. The table shows about 310,000 distinct CDR3 sequences, with approximately 25% occurring only once. For this clonotype: The antigen remains undetermined.

CDR3 length: 14 amino acids. Deletions cut 4 bases from V and 4 bases from J, with 14 bases between. In germline, CDR1 is SGHDT, CDR2 YYEEEE. This sequence joins TRBV5-6 and TRBJ1-1; no clear D. This clonotype was obtained from a human donor in good health (CMV status not recorded). Some clones in this sample may be carry-over from other donors' samples. Here the sequenced sample was cultured PBMCs, taken from culture after CMV antigen stimulation. Here the CDR3 DNA reads TGTGCCAGCAGCCCTGTGATAGGCTCCACTGAAGCTTTCTTT. It specifies CASSPVIGSTEAFF.